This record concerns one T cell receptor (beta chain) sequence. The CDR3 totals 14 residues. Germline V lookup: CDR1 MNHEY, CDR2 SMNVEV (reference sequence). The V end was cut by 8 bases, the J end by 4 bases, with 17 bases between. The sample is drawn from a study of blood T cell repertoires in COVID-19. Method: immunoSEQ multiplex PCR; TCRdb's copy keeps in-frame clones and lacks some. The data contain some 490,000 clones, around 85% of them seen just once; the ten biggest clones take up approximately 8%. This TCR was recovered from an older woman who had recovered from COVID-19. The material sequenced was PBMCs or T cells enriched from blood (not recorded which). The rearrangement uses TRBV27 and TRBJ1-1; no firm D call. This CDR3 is CASHRRGRGTEAFF. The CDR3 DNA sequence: TGTGCCAGCCACCGCCGGGGAAGAGGCACTGAAGCTTTCTTT.